These 30 T cell receptor beta chains were all obtained from the same sample, sequenced in a study of cytomegalovirus exposure and HLA in healthy donors. Primers for the PCR totalled 60 Vbeta and 13 Jbeta. The data were produced by immunoSEQ multiplex PCR, yet TCRdb's version contains in-frame clones alone and is incomplete. The sample has some 25,000 clones; just under 80% are singletons. Sequencing used PBMCs. All receptors derive from a male donor in good health and CMV-seronegative.

The chain carries TRBV10-2 and TRBJ2-7; 8 positions match TRBD1. CDR1 is WSHSY, CDR2 SAAADI, per germline. This CDR3 region has 17 residues. V gave up 2 bases and J gave up 4 bases; unmatched junction bases: 13. CDR3 coding DNA: TGCGCCAGCAGTGAGGCGCTTCTCGGGACAGGACCTTACGAGCAGTACTTC. Translated: CASSEALLGTGPYEQYF.

V usage is TRBV18 and J usage is TRBJ1-3; TRBD1 agrees at 7 bases. The CDR3 length is 16 residues. V lost 4 bases and J lost 2; bases outside the gene matches: 8. Germline CDR1 reads KGHSH; CDR2 reads LQKENI. The CDR3 DNA reads as TGTGCCAGCTCACTCGACCGACAGGGAACTGGAAACACCATATATTTT. Amino acids: CASSLDRQGTGNTIYF.

CDR3 protein: CASSFRGKSQETQYF. Here the CDR3 DNA reads TGTGCCAGCAGCTTCCGGGGGAAAAGCCAAGAGACCCAGTACTTC. The chain joins TRBV7-8 to TRBJ2-5; perhaps TRBD2 as D (6 bases). Germline CDR1 is SGHVS and CDR2 is FQNEAQ. V lost 3 bases and J 1 base, leaving 12 bases between the germline ends. The CDR3 length is 15 residues.

There are a few counts of this clone. The chain uses TRBV6-5 and TRBJ2-7; 14 bases are shared with TRBD2. This CDR3 has 15 residues. V was clipped by 4 bases and J by 6 bases; unmatched bases: 5. The germline V gene encodes CDR1 MNHEY and CDR2 SVGAGI. CDR3 loop: CASSLGTSGGSEQYF. The CDR3 coding sequence is TGTGCCAGCAGTTTAGGGACTAGCGGGGGCTCCGAGCAGTACTTC.

The chain has TRBV6-4 and TRBJ2-3, with 8 bases that match TRBD2. Losses at the gene ends were 3 bases for V and 3 bases for J; bases not matched to a gene: 5. This CDR3 comprises 15 residues. The germline V gene has CDR1 MRHNA and CDR2 SNTAGT. The CDR3 loop reads CASSEGSGGTDTQYF. CDR3 DNA: TGTGCCAGCAGTGAGGGGAGCGGGGGAACAGATACGCAGTATTTT.

V and J are TRBV2 and TRBJ2-2; D may be TRBD2 (6 bases). Germline CDR1 is SNHLY and CDR2 is FYNNEI. V dropped 7 bases and J dropped 0 bases, with 12 bases sitting between them. This CDR3 region has 15 residues. CDR3 nucleotide sequence: TGTGCCAGCATTGGGGGACTCGCGAACACCGGGGAGCTGTTTTTT. Translating gives CASIGGLANTGELFF. Combining the CDR3 with reference TRBV2 and TRBJ2-2 gives the whole variable domain EPEVTQTPSHQVTQMGQEVILRCVPISNHLYFYWYRQILGQKVEFLVSFYNNEISEKSEIFDDQFSVERPDGSNFTLKIRSTKLEDSAMYFCASIGGLANTGELFFGEGSRLTVL.

The chain carries TRBV7-9 and TRBJ2-5; D ambiguous. CDR1 and CDR2 (germline): SEHNR, FQNEAQ (reference sequence). This CDR3 comprises 14 residues. Trimming stripped 3 bases from V and 0 bases from J, with 8 bases between. CDR3 region: CASSLTQNQETQYF. As DNA, the CDR3 is TGTGCCAGCAGCTTGACACAGAACCAAGAGACCCAGTACTTC.

The chain carries TRBV30 and TRBJ2-7; 7 nucleotides line up with TRBD1. This CDR3 contains 15 residues. V was clipped by 2 bases and J by 3 bases; unmatched bases: 10. The V gene's germline CDR1 is GTSNPN and CDR2 SVGIG (reference sequence). The CDR3, as DNA: TGTGCCTGGAGTCCACCAGGGGACAGCTACTACGAGCAGTACTTC. Residues: CAWSPPGDSYYEQYF.

The V gene is TRBV28, the J gene TRBJ1-5; the match to TRBD1 covers 10 bases. This CDR3 is 16 amino acids long. Losses at the gene ends were 6 bases for V and 0 bases for J; bases not matched to a gene: 5. Germline CDR1 is MDHEN and CDR2 is SYDVKM. CDR3 nucleotide sequence: TGTGCCAGCAGCCCCGGGACAGGGGCTAGCAATCAGCCCCAGCATTTT. It specifies CASSPGTGASNQPQHF.

The sample holds a few counts of this clone. The chain has TRBV7-2 and TRBJ2-7, with D unresolved. The germline gives CDR1 SGHTA, CDR2 FQGNSA. Trimming shortened V by 5 bases and J by 2 bases, and 13 bases separated the two germline ends. CDR3 length equals 14 residues. CDR3: CASSPASATYEQYF. CDR3 coding DNA: TGTGCCAGCAGCCCGGCCAGCGCCACCTACGAGCAGTACTTC.

The V call is TRBV9, the J call TRBJ2-1; D might be TRBD2 (6 bases). Germline V lookup: CDR1 SGDLS, CDR2 YYNGEE. The CDR3 contains 15 residues. Trimming removed 3 bases at V and 7 bases at J, with 17 bases between. The CDR3 sequence is CASSDGGSRSNEQFF. Written as DNA, the CDR3 is TGTGCCAGCAGCGACGGAGGGTCTAGATCTAATGAGCAGTTCTTC.

This clone showed up just a few times. The rearrangement joins TRBV28 to TRBJ2-5, with D unclear. The end of the DNA aligns better with TRBJ2-7, so the J call may be wrong. This CDR3 contains 11 residues. Germline CDR1 is MDHEN and CDR2 is SYDVKM. CDR3 nucleotide sequence: TGTGCCAGCAATAGTCCCCACGAGCAGTACTTC. Its translation: CASNSPHEQYF.

The chain employs TRBV6-1 and TRBJ2-7, with D perhaps TRBD1 (6 bases). Trimming pared 6 bases from V and 2 bases from J, leaving 14 bases between. Germline CDR1 and CDR2: MNHNS and SASEGT. The CDR3 runs 14 residues. Written as DNA, the CDR3 is TGTGCCAGCAGGGAAACAGGGCCTACCTACGAGCAGTACTTC. This encodes CASRETGPTYEQYF.

This clone was recorded only once. The chain combines TRBV7-8 with TRBJ1-2; the match to TRBD1 covers 7 bases. The CDR3 is made up of 16 amino acids. V lost 0 bases, J lost 4 bases, and 8 bases stayed unmatched. The germline V gene has CDR1 SGHVS and CDR2 FQNEAQ. The CDR3 region has the DNA TGTGCCAGCAGCTTAGCCGAGGACAGGCGCCCCTATGGCTACACCTTC. Its translation: CASSLAEDRRPYGYTF.

A single count supports this clone. J is TRBJ2-2 and V is TRBV7-9, with unresolved D. The germline V gene has CDR1 SEHNR and CDR2 FQNEAQ (reference sequence). The CDR3 is 14 residues long. The V end was cut by 11 bases, the J end by 4 bases, with 17 bases between. The CDR3 region has the DNA TGTGCCGGTCTCGCGGTCCTCGGCACCGGGGAGCTGTTTTTT. Amino acid sequence: CAGLAVLGTGELFF.

This clone is termed medium-sized. The chain links TRBV6-4 to TRBJ1-2; D gene unclear. Germline assignment: CDR1 MRHNA and CDR2 SNTAGT. With 3 bases removed from V and 6 bases from J, the gap between germline ends came to 17 bases. This CDR3 has 15 amino acids. CDR3 amino acids: CASSENTQASDGYTF. The CDR3 DNA sequence: TGTGCCAGCAGTGAAAACACTCAGGCTTCGGATGGCTACACCTTC.

The chain uses TRBV27 and TRBJ2-5; possibly TRBD1 for D (6 bases). The CDR3 is 13 residues long. With 4 bases removed from V and 5 bases from J, the gap between germline ends came to 11 bases. CDR1 and CDR2 from the germline V gene are MNHEY and SMNVEV (reference sequence). The CDR3 loop reads CASSSQGAETQYF. The CDR3 DNA reads as TGTGCCAGCAGTTCACAGGGTGCTGAGACCCAGTACTTC.

This clone was seen a handful of times. The V call is TRBV5-4, the J call TRBJ2-5, with D perhaps matching TRBD1 (6 bases). The CDR3 runs 13 residues. The V end lost 2 bases, the J end lost 5 bases, and 10 bases lay between the germline ends. Germline CDR1 and CDR2: SGHNT and YYREEE (reference sequence). CDR3 residues: CASSLQGGETQYF. The CDR3 coding sequence is TGTGCCAGCAGCTTACAGGGTGGGGAGACCCAGTACTTC. The entire variable domain, with the rest obtained from reference TRBV5-4 and TRBJ2-5, is as follows: ETGVTQSPTHLIKTRGQQVTLRCSSQSGHNTVSWYQQALGQGPQFIFQYYREEENGRGNFPPRFSGLQFPNYSSELNVNALELDDSALYLCASSLQGGETQYFGPGTRLLVL.

This clone appeared a few times. The chain couples TRBV4-2 to TRBJ2-2; possible D gene TRBD2, 6 bases. V was trimmed by 4 bases and J by 6 bases, leaving 18 bases between them. The length of the CDR3 is 16 residues. Germline V gene sequence: CDR1 LGHNA, CDR2 YNFKEQ. CDR3 DNA: TGTGCCAGCAGCCTCGGCCCGGGGGACGGCTCCGGGGAGCTGTTTTTT. Translating it yields CASSLGPGDGSGELFF.

This clone appeared a few times. The chain combines TRBV15 with TRBJ1-5; D may be TRBD1 (5 bases). The CDR3 runs to 14 residues. Trimming left V 1 base short and J 7 bases short, with 11 bases between. CDR1 and CDR2 (germline): LNHNV, YYDKDF (reference sequence). The chain's CDR3 is CATSRGSGRQPQHF. The DNA of the CDR3 is TGTGCCACCAGCAGAGGATCAGGGAGGCAGCCCCAGCATTTT.

This chain connects TRBV4-3 to TRBJ2-1; D perhaps matches TRBD1 (6 bases). V was pared by 3 bases and J by 5 bases, with 14 bases between. This CDR3 has 15 amino acids. Germline CDR1 and CDR2: LGHNA and YSLEER. CDR3 DNA: TGCGCCAGCAGCCATCCGGACAGATCTAACAATGAGCAGTTCTTC. As protein: CASSHPDRSNNEQFF.

The chain employs TRBV4-3 and TRBJ2-1, with TRBD2 matching over 13 bases. The CDR3 is made up of 18 amino acids. Germline-derived CDR1 and CDR2 are LGHNA and YSLEER. V lost 1 base and J lost 7; bases outside the gene matches: 10. The CDR3, as DNA: TGCGCCAGCAGCCAAGGACTAGCGGGAGGTGGAGTGCAGAATGAGCAGTTCTTC. This gives the protein CASSQGLAGGGVQNEQFF.

V is TRBV15 and J is TRBJ2-6; TRBD1 matches 9 bases. The ends lost 1 base at V and 4 bases at J; junction bases unmatched: 2. The CDR3 is 16 residues long. Germline CDR1 is LNHNV and CDR2 is YYDKDF (reference sequence). CDR3 DNA sequence: TGTGCCACCAGCAGAGGGACAGGGGCAGGGGCCAACGTCCTGACTTTC. Translating it yields CATSRGTGAGANVLTF.

CDR3 amino acids: CASSSGGGDYGYTF. CDR3 sequence (DNA): TGTGCCAGCAGCTCAGGGGGCGGCGACTATGGCTACACCTTC. The J gene is TRBJ1-2, the V gene TRBV28; the match to TRBD1 covers 8 bases. This CDR3 has 14 amino acids. J gave up 3 bases and V 6 bases, and 6 bases lay outside the gene matches. In germline, CDR1 is MDHEN, CDR2 SYDVKM.

The sample holds a few counts of this clone. This chain links TRBV19 with TRBJ2-7; 8 bases match TRBD1. The CDR3 extends over 18 amino acids. Germline CDR1 is LNHDA and CDR2 is SQIVND (reference sequence). Trimming at V came to 1 base and at J to 1 base, leaving 12 bases not matched to a gene. The CDR3 loop is CASSIALGVGQASYEQYF. CDR3 nucleotide sequence: TGTGCCAGTAGTATAGCGCTGGGTGTGGGACAGGCATCCTACGAGCAGTACTTC.

This clone was observed a handful of times. The V gene is TRBV28, the J gene TRBJ1-5; D not certain. The germline gives CDR1 MDHEN, CDR2 SYDVKM. The V gene lost 3 bases and the J gene lost 6 bases, with 15 bases spanning the gap. The CDR3 contains 15 residues. CDR3 in amino acids: CASSFRRHGSQPQHF. DNA of the CDR3: TGTGCCAGCAGTTTCCGACGGCACGGGAGTCAGCCCCAGCATTTT.

This clone was recorded only once. This rearrangement joins TRBV6-1 to TRBJ2-5, with a tentative D call TRBD2 (6 bases). The J call is uncertain, as TRBJ2-7 better fits the DNA end. The CDR3 spans 15 residues. Germline V lookup: CDR1 MNHNS, CDR2 SASEGT. The CDR3 sequence is CASSEVGDWSFEQYF. DNA of the CDR3: TGTGCCAGCAGTGAAGTCGGGGACTGGAGTTTCGAGCAGTACTTC.

V is TRBV7-9 and J is TRBJ2-7, with TRBD1 matching 7 bases. There are 15 residues in the CDR3. Germline V gene lookup returns CDR1 SEHNR and CDR2 FQNEAQ (reference sequence). The junction had 6 bases not matched to a gene; V was cut back by 4 bases and J by 0 bases. The DNA for the CDR3 is TGTGCCAGCAGCTCGCGGACAGGCCTCTCCTACGAGCAGTACTTC. Translated, it gives CASSSRTGLSYEQYF.

The chain carries TRBV28 and TRBJ1-4, with TRBD1 matching over 7 bases. The germline gives CDR1 MDHEN, CDR2 SYDVKM. The length of the CDR3 is 13 residues. Unmatched junction bases numbered 6, after V lost 6 bases and J lost 8 bases. The CDR3 sequence: CASRRTGGEKLFF. CDR3 nucleotide sequence: TGTGCCAGCAGGCGGACAGGCGGGGAAAAACTGTTTTTT.

The CDR3 nucleotides are TGTGCCAGCAGCCGCCTAGCGGACAATGAGCAGTTCTTC. Translation: CASSRLADNEQFF. The chain carries TRBV11-2 and TRBJ2-1; 7 nucleotides line up with TRBD2. Germline-derived CDR1 and CDR2 are SGHAT and FQNNGV. V lost 5 bases to trimming and J lost 5 bases; unmatched junction nucleotides: 3. The CDR3 consists of 13 residues.